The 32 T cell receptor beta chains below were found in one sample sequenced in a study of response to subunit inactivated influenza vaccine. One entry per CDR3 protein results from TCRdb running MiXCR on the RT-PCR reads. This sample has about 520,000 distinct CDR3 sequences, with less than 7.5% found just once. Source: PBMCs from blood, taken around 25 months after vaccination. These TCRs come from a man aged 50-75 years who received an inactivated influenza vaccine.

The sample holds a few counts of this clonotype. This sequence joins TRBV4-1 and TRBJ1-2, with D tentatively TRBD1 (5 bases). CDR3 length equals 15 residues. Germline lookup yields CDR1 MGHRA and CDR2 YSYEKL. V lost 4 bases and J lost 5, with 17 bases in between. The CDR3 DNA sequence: TGCGCCAGCAGCCCAGGTGGGACGAAGGGGTATGGCTACACCTTC. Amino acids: CASSPGGTKGYGYTF.

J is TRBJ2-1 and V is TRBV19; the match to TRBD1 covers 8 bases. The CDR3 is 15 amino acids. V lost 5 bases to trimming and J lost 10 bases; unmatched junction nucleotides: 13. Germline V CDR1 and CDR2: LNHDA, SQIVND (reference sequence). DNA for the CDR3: TGTGCCAGTAGTCTCAAACCTCAGGGGGCTCAAGAGCAGTTCTTC. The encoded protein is CASSLKPQGAQEQFF.

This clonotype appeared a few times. The CDR3 is CASSNTRGTEQFF. CDR3 nucleotides: TGTGCCAGCAGCAATACAAGGGGGACAGAGCAGTTCTTC. The rearrangement links TRBV12-3 or TRBV12-4 to TRBJ2-1; tentatively, D is TRBD1 (6 bases). There are 13 residues in the CDR3. V lost 6 bases, J lost 10 bases, and 16 bases lay in between.

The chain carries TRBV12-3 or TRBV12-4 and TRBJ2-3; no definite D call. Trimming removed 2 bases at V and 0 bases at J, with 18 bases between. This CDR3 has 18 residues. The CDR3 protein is CASSLQGLLGTSTDTQYF. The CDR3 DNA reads TGTGCCAGCAGTTTACAAGGGCTACTCGGCACTAGCACAGATACGCAGTATTTT.

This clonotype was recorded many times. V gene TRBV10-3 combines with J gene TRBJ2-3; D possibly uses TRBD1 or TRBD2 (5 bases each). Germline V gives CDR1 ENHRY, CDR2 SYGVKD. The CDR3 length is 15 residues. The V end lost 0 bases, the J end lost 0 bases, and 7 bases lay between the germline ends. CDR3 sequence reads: CAISESRGSTDTQYF. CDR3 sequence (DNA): TGTGCCATCAGTGAGTCGAGGGGTAGCACAGATACGCAGTATTTT.

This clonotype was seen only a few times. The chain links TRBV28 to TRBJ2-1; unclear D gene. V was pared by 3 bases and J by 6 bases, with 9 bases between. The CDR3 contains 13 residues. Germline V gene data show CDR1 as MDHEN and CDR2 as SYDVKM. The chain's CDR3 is CASSFYTLNEQFF. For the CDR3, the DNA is TGTGCCAGCAGTTTTTACACACTCAATGAGCAGTTCTTC.

Here the CDR3 reads CSAPRQGANQPQHF. The CDR3 nucleotides read TGCAGTGCCCCCCGACAGGGGGCGAATCAGCCCCAGCATTTT. V and J are TRBV20-1 and TRBJ1-5, with 10 bases fitting TRBD1. The CDR3 has 14 residues. V dropped 6 bases and J dropped 4; count of bases not matched to a gene: 6. CDR1 is DFQATT and CDR2 is SNEGSKA in the germline V gene (reference sequence).

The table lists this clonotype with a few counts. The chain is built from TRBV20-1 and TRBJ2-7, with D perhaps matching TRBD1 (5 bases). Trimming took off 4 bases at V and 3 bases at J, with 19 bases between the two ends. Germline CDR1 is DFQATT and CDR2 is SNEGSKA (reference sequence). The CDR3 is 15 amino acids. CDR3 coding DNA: TGCAGTGCTACTGACCGACAGCAAACCATCTACGAGCAGTACTTC. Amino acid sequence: CSATDRQQTIYEQYF.

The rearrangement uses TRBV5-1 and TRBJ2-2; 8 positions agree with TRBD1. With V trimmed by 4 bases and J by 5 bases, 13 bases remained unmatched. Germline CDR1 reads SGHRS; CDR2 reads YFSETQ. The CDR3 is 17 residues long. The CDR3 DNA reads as TGCGCCAGCAGCCAGCCCGACAGGGGAAGAGGGACCGGGGAGCTGTTTTTT. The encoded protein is CASSQPDRGRGTGELFF. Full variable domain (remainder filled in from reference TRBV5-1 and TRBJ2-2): KAGVTQTPRYLIKTRGQQVTLSCSPISGHRSVSWYQQTPGQGLQFLFEYFSETQRNKGNFPGRFSGRQFSNSRSEMNVSTLELGDSALYLCASSQPDRGRGTGELFFGEGSRLTVL.

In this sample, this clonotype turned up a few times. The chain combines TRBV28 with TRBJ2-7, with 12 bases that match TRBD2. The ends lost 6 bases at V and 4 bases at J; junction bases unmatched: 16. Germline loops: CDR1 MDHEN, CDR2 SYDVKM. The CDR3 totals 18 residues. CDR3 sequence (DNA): TGTGCCAGCAGGGGCTACAGAACTGGGACTAGCGGGTTGTACGAGCAGTACTTC. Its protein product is CASRGYRTGTSGLYEQYF.

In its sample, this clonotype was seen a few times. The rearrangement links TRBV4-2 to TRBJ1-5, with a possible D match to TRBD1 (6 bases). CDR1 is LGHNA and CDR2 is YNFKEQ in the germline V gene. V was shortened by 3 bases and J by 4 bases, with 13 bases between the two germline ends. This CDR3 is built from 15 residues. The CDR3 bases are TGTGCCAGCAGCCACGGAACCAGGGGAAATCAGCCCCAGCATTTT. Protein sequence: CASSHGTRGNQPQHF.

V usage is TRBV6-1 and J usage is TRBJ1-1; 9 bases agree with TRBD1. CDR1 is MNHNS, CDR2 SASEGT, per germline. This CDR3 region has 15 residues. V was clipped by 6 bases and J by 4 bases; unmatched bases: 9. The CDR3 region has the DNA TGTGCCAGCAGACCCGGACAGGGGAGGAGCACTGAAGCTTTCTTT. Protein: CASRPGQGRSTEAFF.

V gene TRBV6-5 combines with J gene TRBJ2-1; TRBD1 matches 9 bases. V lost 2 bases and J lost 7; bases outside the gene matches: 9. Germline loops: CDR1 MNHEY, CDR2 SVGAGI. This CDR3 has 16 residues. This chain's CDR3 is CASSYTGQGRKNEQFF. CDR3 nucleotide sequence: TGTGCCAGCAGTTACACGGGACAGGGAAGGAAAAATGAGCAGTTCTTC.

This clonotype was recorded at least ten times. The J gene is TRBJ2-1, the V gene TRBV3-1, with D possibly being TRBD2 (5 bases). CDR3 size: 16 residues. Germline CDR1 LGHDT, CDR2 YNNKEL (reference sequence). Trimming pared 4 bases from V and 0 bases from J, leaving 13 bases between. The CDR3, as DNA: TGTGCCAGCAGCCGGGAGCTGATCAGCTCCTACAATGAGCAGTTCTTC. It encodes CASSRELISSYNEQFF.

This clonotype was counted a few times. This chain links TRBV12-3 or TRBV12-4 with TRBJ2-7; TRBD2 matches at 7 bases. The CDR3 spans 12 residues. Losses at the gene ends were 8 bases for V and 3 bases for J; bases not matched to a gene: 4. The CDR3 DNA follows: TGTGCCAGCCACGGCGGGAGCTACGAGCAGTACTTC. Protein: CASHGGSYEQYF.

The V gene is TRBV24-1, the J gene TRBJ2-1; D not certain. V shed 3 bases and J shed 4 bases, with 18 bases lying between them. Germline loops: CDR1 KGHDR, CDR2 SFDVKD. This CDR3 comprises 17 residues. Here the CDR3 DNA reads TGTGCCACCAGTGATAGTTATGGTAGAGCTCTATACAATGAGCAGTTCTTC. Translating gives CATSDSYGRALYNEQFF.

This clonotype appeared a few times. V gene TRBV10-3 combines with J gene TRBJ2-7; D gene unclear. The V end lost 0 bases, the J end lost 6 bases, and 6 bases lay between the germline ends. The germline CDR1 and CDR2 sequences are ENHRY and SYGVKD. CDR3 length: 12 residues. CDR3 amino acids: CAISESRTEQYF. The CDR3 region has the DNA TGTGCCATCAGTGAGTCCCGGACCGAGCAGTACTTC.

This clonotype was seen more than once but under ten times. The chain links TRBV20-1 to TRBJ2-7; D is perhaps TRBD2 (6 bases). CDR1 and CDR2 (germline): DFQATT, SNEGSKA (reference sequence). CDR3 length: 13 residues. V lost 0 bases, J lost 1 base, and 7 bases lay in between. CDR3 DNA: TGCAGTGCTAGAGATGGGGGGTCCTACGAGCAGTACTTC. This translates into CSARDGGSYEQYF.

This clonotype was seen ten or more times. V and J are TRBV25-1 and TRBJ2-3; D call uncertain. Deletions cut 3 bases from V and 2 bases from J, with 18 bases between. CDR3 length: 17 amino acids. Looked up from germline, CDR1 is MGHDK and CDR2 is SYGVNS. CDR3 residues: CASSDPPSDGYTDTQYF. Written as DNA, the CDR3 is TGTGCCAGCAGTGATCCCCCCTCTGACGGGTACACAGATACGCAGTATTTT.

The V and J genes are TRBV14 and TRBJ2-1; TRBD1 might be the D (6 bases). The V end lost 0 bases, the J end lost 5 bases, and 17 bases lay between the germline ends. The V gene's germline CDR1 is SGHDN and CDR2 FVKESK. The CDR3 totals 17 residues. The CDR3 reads CASSQERDIYTDNEQFF. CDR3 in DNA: TGTGCCAGCAGCCAAGAAAGGGACATTTATACGGACAATGAGCAGTTCTTC.

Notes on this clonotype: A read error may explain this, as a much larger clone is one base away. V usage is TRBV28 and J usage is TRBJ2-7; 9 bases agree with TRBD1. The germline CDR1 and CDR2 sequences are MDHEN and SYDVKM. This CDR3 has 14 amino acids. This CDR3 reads CASSGPGQGYERYF. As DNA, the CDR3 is TGTGCCAGCAGTGGTCCGGGACAGGGCTACGAGCGGTACTTC.

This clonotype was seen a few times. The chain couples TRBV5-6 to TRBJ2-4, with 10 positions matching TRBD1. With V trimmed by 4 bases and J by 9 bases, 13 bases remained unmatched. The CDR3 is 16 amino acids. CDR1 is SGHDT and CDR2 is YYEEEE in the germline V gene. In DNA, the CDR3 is TGTGCCAGCAGCATCCGGGACAGGGGCGGCTCTTTCATTCAGTACTTC. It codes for CASSIRDRGGSFIQYF.

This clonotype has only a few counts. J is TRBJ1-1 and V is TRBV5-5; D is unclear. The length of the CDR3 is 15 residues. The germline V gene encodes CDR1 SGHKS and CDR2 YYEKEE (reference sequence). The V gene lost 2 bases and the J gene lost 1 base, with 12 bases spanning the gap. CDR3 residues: CASSLNPRTNTEAFF. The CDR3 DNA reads TGTGCCAGCAGCTTAAATCCCCGCACGAACACTGAAGCTTTCTTT.

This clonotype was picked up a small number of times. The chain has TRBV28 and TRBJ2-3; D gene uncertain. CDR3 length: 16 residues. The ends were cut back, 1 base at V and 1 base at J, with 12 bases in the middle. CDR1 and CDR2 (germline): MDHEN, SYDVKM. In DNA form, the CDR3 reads TGTGCCAGCAGTTTATTTGGCGCAACTCGCACAGATACGCAGTATTTT. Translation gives CASSLFGATRTDTQYF.

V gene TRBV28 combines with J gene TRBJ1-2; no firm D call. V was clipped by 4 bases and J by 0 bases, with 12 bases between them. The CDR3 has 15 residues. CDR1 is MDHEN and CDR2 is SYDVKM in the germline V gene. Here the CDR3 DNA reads TGTGCCAGCAGTTCGGCCGGACCCGCTAACTATGGCTACACCTTC. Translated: CASSSAGPANYGYTF.

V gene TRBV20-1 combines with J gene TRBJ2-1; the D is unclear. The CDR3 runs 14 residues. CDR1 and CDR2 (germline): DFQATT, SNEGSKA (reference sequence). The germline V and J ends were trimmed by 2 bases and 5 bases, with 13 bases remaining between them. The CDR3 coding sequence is TGCAGTGCTAGACACTTGACACGGAACAATGAGCAGTTCTTC. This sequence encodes CSARHLTRNNEQFF.

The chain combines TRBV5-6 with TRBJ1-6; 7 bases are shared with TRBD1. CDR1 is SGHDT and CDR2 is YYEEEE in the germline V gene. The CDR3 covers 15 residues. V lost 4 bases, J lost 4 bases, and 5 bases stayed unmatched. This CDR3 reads CASSPTGQYNSPLHF. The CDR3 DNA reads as TGTGCCAGCAGCCCGACGGGACAGTATAATTCACCCCTCCACTTT.

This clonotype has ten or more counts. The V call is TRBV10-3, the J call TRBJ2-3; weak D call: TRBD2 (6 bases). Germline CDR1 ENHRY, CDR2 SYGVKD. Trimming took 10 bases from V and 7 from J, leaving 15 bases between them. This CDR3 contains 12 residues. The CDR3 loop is CANKRTNNTQYF. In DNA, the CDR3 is TGTGCCAACAAGCGGACTAATAATACGCAGTATTTT.

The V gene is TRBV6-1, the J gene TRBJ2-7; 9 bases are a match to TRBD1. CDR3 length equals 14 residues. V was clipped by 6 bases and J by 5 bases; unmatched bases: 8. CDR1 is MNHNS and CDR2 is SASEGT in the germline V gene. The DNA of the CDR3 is TGTGCCAGCAGACCCTCGGGACAGGGCCACGAGCAGTACTTC. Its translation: CASRPSGQGHEQYF.

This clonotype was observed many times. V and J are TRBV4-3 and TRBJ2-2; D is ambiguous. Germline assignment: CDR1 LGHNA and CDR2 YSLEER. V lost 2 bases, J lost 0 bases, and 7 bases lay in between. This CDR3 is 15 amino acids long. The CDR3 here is CASSQTQTNTGELFF. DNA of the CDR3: TGCGCCAGCAGCCAAACTCAGACGAACACCGGGGAGCTGTTTTTT.

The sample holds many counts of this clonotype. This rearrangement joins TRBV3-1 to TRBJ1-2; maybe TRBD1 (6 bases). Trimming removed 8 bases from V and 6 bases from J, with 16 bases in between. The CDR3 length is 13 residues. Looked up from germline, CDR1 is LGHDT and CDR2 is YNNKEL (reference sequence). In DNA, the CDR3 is TGTGCCAGCCGCGGAGGCAGGGGCGATGGCTACACCTTC. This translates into CASRGGRGDGYTF.

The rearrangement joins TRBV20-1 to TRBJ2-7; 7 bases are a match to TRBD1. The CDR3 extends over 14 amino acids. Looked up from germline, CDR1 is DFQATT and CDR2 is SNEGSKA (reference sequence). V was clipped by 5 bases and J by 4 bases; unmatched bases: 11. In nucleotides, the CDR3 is TGCAGTGCTCCTAAGACCGGACAGGCGTACGAGCAGTACTTC. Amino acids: CSAPKTGQAYEQYF.